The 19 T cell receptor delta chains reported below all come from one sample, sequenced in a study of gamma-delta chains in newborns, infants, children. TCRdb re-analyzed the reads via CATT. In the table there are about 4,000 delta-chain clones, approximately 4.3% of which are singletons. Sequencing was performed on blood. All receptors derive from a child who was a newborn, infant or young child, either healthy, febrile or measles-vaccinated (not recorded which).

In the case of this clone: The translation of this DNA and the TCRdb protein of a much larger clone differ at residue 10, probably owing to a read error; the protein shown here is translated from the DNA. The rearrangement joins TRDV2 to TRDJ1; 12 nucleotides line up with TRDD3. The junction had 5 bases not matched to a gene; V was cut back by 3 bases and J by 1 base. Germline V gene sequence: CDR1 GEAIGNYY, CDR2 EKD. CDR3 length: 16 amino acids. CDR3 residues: CACDSLLGDTTDKLIF. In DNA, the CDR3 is TGTGCCTGTGACTCCTTACTGGGGGATACCACCGATAAACTCATCTTT.

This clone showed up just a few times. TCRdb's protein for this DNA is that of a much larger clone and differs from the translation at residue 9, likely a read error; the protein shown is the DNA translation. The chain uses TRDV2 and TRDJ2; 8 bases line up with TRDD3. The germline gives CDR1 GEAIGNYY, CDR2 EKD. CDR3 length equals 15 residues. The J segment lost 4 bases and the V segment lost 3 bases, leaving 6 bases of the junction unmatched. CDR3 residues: CACDPHWGRTAQLFF. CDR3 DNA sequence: TGTGCCTGTGACCCTCACTGGGGGCGGACAGCACAACTCTTCTTT.

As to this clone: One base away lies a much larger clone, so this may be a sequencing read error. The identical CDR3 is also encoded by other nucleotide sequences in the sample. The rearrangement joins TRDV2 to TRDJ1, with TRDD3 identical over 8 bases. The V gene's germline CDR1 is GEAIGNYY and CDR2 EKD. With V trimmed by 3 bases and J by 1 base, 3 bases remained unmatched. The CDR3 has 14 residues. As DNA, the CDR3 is TGTGCCTGTGACCCACTGGGGGCCACCGATAAACTCATCTTT. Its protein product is CACDPLGATDKLIF.

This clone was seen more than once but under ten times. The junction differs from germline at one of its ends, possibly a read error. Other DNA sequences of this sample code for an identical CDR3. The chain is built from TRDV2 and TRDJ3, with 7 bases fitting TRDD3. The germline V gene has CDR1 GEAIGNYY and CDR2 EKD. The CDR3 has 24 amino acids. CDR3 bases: TGTGCCTGCGACACTCCCGACACTCAAACTGGTGCTGGGGGCTCTTCCTGGGACACCCGACAGATGTTTTTC. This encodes CACDTPDTQTGAGGSSWDTRQMFF.

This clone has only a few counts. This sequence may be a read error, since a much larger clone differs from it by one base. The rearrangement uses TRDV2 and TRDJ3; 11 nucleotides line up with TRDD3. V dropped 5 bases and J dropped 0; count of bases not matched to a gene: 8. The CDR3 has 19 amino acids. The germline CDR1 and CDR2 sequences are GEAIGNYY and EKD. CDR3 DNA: TGTGCCTGTGTCACAGTACTGGGGGATAGCTCCTGGGACACCCGACAGATGTTTTTC. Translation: CACVTVLGDSSWDTRQMFF.

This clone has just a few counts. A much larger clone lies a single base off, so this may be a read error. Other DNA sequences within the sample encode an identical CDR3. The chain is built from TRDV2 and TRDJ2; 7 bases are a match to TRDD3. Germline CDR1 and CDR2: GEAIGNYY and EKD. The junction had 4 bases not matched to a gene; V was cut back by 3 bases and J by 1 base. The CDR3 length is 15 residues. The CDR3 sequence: CACDVLGDLTAQLFF. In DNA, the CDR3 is TGTGCCTGTGACGTATTGGGGGATTTGACAGCACAACTCTTCTTT.

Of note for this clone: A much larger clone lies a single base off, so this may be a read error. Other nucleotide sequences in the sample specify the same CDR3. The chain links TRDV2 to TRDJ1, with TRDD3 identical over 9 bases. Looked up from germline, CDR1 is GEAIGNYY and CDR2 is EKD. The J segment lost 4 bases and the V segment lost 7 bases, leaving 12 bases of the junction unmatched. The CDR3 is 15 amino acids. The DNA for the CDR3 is TGTGCCTGCGACCCCCTGGGGGATTCTCTCGATAAACTCATCTTT. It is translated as CACDPLGDSLDKLIF.

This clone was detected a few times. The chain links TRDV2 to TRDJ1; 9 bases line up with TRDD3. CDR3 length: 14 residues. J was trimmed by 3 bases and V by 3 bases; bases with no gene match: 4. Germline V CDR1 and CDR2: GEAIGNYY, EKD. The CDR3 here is CACDPWGMPDKLIF. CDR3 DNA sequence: TGTGCCTGTGACCCCTGGGGGATGCCCGATAAACTCATCTTT.

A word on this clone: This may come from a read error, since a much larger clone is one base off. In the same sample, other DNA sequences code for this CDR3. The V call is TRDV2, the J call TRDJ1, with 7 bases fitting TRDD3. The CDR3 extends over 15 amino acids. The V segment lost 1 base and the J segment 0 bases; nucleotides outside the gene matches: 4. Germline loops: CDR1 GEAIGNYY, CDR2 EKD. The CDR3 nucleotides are TGTGCCTGTGACACTCTGGGGGCGTACACCGATAAACTCATCTTT. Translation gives CACDTLGAYTDKLIF.

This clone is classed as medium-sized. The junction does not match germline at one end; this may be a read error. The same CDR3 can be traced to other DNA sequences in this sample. CDR3 protein: CACDTVGSAGGSFDKPIF. The CDR3 DNA sequence: TGTGCCTGTGACACCGTAGGATCGGCTGGGGGATCTTTCGATAAACCCATCTTT. The chain links TRDV2 to TRDJ1, with 9 bases fitting TRDD3. This CDR3 is 18 amino acids long. Germline V CDR1 and CDR2: GEAIGNYY, EKD.

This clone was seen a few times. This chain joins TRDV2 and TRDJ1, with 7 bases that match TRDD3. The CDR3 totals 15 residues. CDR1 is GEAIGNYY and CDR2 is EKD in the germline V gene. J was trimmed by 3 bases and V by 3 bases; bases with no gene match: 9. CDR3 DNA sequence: TGTGCCTGTGACCTCTGGGGGCCAGCCGCCGATAAACTCATCTTT. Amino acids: CACDLWGPAADKLIF.

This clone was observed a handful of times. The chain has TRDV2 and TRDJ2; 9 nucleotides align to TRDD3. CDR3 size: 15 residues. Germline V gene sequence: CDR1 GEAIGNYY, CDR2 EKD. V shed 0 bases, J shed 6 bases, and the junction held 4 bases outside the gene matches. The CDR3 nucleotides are TGTGCCTGTGACACCGTAGGGGATACGCCAGCACAACTCTTCTTT. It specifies CACDTVGDTPAQLFF.

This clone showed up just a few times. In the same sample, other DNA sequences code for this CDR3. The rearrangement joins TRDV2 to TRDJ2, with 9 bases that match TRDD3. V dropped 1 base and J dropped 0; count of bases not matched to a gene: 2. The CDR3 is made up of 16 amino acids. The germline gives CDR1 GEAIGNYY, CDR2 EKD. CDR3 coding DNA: TGTGCCTGTGACACGGTGGGGGATACTTTGACAGCACAACTCTTCTTT. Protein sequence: CACDTVGDTLTAQLFF.

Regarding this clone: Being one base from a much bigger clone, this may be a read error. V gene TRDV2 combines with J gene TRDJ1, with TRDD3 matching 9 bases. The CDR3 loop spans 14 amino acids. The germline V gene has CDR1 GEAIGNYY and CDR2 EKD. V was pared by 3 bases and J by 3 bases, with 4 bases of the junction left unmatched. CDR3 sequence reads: CACDALGDADKLIF. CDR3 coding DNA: TGTGCCTGTGACGCACTGGGGGACGCCGATAAACTCATCTTT.

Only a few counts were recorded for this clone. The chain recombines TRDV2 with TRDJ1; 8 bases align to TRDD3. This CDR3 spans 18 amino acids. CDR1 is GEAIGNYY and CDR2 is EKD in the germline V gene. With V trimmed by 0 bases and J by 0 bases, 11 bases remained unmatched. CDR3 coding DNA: TGTGCCTGTGACACCGTACTGGGGGGATCTCAGTACACCGATAAACTCATCTTT. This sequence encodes CACDTVLGGSQYTDKLIF.

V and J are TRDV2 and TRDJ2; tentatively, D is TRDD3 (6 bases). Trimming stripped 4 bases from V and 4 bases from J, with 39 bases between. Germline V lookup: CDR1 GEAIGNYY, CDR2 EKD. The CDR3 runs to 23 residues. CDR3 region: CACERLTAHSLLGDTGPTAQLFF. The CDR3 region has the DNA TGTGCCTGTGAAAGGCTAACGGCCCATTCGTTACTGGGTGATACTGGGCCGACAGCACAACTCTTCTTT.

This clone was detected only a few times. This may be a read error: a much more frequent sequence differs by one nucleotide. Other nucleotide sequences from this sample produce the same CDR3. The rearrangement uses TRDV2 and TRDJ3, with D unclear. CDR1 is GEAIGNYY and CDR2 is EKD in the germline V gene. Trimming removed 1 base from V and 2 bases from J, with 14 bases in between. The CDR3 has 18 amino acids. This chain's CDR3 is CACDTAGAEAWDTRQMFF. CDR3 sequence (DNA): TGTGCCTGTGACACTGCAGGCGCTGAAGCCTGGGACACCCGACAGATGTTTTTC.

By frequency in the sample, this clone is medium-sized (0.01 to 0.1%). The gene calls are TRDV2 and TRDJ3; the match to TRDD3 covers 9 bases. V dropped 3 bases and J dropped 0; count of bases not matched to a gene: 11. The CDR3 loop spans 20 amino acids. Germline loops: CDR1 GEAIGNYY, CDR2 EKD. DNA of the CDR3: TGTGCCTGTGACTCGGTACTGGGGGAGACTAGCTCCTGGGACACCCGACAGATGTTTTTC. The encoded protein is CACDSVLGETSSWDTRQMFF.

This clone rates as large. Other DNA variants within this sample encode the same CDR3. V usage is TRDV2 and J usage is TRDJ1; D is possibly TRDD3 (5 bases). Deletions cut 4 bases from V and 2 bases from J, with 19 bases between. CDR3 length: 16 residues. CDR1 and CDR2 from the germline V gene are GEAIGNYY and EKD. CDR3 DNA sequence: TGTGCCTGTGAGCCAATGGTGGGGTCCTTTACCGATAAACTCATCTTT. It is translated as CACEPMVGSFTDKLIF.